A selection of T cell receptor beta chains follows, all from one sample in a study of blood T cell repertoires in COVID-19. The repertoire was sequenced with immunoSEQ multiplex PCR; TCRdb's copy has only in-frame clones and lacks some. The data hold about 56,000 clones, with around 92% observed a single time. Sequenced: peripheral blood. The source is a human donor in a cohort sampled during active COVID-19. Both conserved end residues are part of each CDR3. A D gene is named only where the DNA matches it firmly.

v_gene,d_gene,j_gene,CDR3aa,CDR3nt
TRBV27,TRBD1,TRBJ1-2,CASSLRQGPDGYTF,TGTGCCAGCAGCCTACGACAGGGGCCAGATGGCTACACCTTC
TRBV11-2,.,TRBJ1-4,CASSSDRGWSEKLFF,TGTGCCAGCAGCTCCGACCGAGGGTGGAGTGAAAAACTGTTTTTT
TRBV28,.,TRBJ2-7,CASSSGTHTPWEQYF,TGTGCCAGCAGTTCCGGGACTCACACCCCGTGGGAGCAGTACTTC
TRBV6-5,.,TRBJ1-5,CASSYSPYSNQPQHF,TGTGCCAGCAGTTACTCCCCGTATAGCAATCAGCCCCAGCATTTT
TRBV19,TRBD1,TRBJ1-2,CASKVFWDRNYGYTF,TGTGCCAGTAAGGTTTTCTGGGACAGGAACTATGGCTACACCTTC
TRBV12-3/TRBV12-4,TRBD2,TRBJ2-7,CASSFAGVGEQYF,TGTGCCAGCAGTTTCGCGGGGGTTGGCGAGCAGTACTTC
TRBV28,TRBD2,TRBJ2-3,CASHLGLAGPHGTDTQYF,TGTGCCAGCCATCTGGGACTAGCGGGGCCCCATGGCACAGATACGCAGTATTTT
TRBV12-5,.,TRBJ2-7,CASGLVSQPYEQYF,TGTGCTAGTGGTTTGGTAAGCCAACCCTACGAGCAGTACTTC
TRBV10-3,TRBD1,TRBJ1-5,CAISGDRRMGQPQHF,TGTGCCATCAGTGGGGACAGACGGATGGGACAGCCCCAGCATTTT
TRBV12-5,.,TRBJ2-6,CASGLGLQGGKPGANVLTF,TGTGCTAGTGGTTTGGGCCTACAGGGGGGGAAACCTGGGGCCAACGTCCTGACTTTC
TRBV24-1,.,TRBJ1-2,CAKGQMIIYGYTF,TGTGCCAAAGGACAGATGATCATCTATGGCTACACCTTC